Listed below are T cell receptor beta chains from one sample, sequenced in a study of human T cells and chemical hapten exposure. TCRdb analysed the RACE reads with MiXCR anew, one entry per CDR3 protein. The data contain 100,000 to 150,000 distinct CDR3 sequences, approximately 13% of them singletons. Sequenced material: whole blood, taken in connection with sensitization to the hapten diphenylcyclopropenone (DPC). These receptors were obtained from a woman younger than 30 with alopecia areata. Some clones in this sample may be carry-over from other donors' samples. The CDR3 runs from the conserved cysteine through the conserved F or W. A D gene is named only where the DNA matches it firmly. Rows may omit the clone size; those that give it use once, few, many or a size class.

TRBJ2-2	.	15	many	TRBV9	TGTGCCAGCAGCACCCACGACATAGACACCGGGGAGCTGTTTTTT	CASSTHDIDTGELFF
TRBJ1-6	.	13	.	TRBV28	TGTGCCAGCAGTTTATACAGGGACTCACCCCTCCACTTT	CASSLYRDSPLHF
TRBJ2-1	TRBD1	16	.	TRBV7-3	TGTGCCAGCAGCCCCCGAGACAGGGGGTCCTACAATGAGCAGTTCTTC	CASSPRDRGSYNEQFF
TRBJ2-3	.	13	.	TRBV7-8	TGTGCCACCCTCCCAAGTAGCACAGATACGCAGTATTTT	CATLPSSTDTQYF
TRBJ2-2	.	13	few	TRBV5-4	TGTGCCAGCAGCTCCTCGGAGGTGGCGAAGCTGTTTTTT	CASSSSEVAKLFF
TRBJ2-1	TRBD2	15	.	TRBV5-1	TGCGCCAGCAGCGCCGCGGGGGGGCCGTACAATGAGCAGTTCTTC	CASSAAGGPYNEQFF
TRBJ1-6	.	15	few	TRBV7-2	TGTGCCAGCAGCTTAGTATCAGGGTCGTATTCACCCCTCCACTTT	CASSLVSGSYSPLHF
TRBJ1-3	.	13	.	TRBV30	TGTGCCTGGAGTTTCCCTCCCGGAAACACCATATATTTT	CAWSFPPGNTIYF
TRBJ1-2	.	14	few	TRBV27	TGTGCCAGCAGTTTTTCCGATCCATCCTATGGCTACACCTTC	CASSFSDPSYGYTF
TRBJ2-3	.	17	few	TRBV14	TGTGCCAGCAGCCAAGACCGAGCGGGCCCAAGCACAGATACGCAGTATTTT	CASSQDRAGPSTDTQYF
TRBJ1-1	.	13	few	TRBV30	TGTGCCTGGAGTGTATCGAGGGACACTGAAGCTTTCTTT	CAWSVSRDTEAFF
TRBJ2-5	.	14	.	TRBV3-1	TGTGTCAGCAGCCAAGATTTAGGCCAAGAGACCCAGTACTTC	CVSSQDLGQETQYF
TRBJ2-3	TRBD1	14	few	TRBV7-8	TGTGCCAGCAGCTCTGCAGGGGGAACAGATACGCAGTATTTT	CASSSAGGTDTQYF
TRBJ2-3	.	17	few	TRBV11-2	TGTGCCAGCAGCCGAAGGAAGGGGGTACGGGGCACAGATACGCAGTATTTT	CASSRRKGVRGTDTQYF
TRBJ2-3	.	18	.	TRBV21-1	TGTGCCAGCAGCTCACGCCGGGCGGTTACAACTAGCACAGATACGCAGTATTTT	CASSSRRAVTTSTDTQYF
TRBJ1-2	.	15	many	TRBV6-2/TRBV6-3	TGTGCCAGCAGTTACTTACTCCAGGGGAACTATGGCTACACCTTC	CASSYLLQGNYGYTF
TRBJ2-3	.	13	many	TRBV18	TGTGCCAGCTCACCAGACAGCACAGATACGCAGTATTTT	CASSPDSTDTQYF
TRBJ1-5	.	15	.	TRBV20-1	TGCAGTGCTAGAGTGGGAGAGGCGGGCAATCAGCCCCAGCATTTT	CSARVGEAGNQPQHF
TRBJ2-3	.	17	few	TRBV20-1	TGCAGTGCTAGCCTACCCGGAGGGACAGTTAGCACAGATACGCAGTATTTT	CSASLPGGTVSTDTQYF
TRBJ1-3	.	15	few	TRBV18	TGTGCCAGCTCACCATCCCGGGGGCCTGGAAACACCATATATTTT	CASSPSRGPGNTIYF
TRBJ2-1	TRBD1	17	few	TRBV27	TGTGCCAGCAGTCGCCGTCAAGGGACAGGGGTATACAATGAGCAGTTCTTC	CASSRRQGTGVYNEQFF
TRBJ2-5	TRBD2	17	many	TRBV6-2/TRBV6-3	TGTGCCAGCAGTTACGGGACTCGCGGGGGTTTCGGAGAGACCCAGTACTTC	CASSYGTRGGFGETQYF
TRBJ2-3	TRBD2	15	.	TRBV10-1	TGCGCCAGCAGTGAGAGGAGCGGGAGGACAGATACGCAGTATTTT	CASSERSGRTDTQYF
TRBJ1-5	.	13	.	TRBV11-2	TGTGCCAGCAGCTTACAGCAGAATCAGCCCCAGCATTTT	CASSLQQNQPQHF
TRBJ2-3	TRBD2	15	many	TRBV18	TGTGCCAGCTCACCACTGGCGGGGGGGCAAGATACGCAGTATTTT	CASSPLAGGQDTQYF
TRBJ2-1	.	15	many	TRBV7-3	TGTGCCAGCAGCTTAGTTAGCGGAGCGTTAAATGAGCAGTTCTTC	CASSLVSGALNEQFF
TRBJ2-3	TRBD1	15	many	TRBV6-1	TGTGCCAGCAGTGAAGGACAGGGGGCAACAGATACGCAGTATTTT	CASSEGQGATDTQYF
TRBJ2-5	TRBD1	11	few	TRBV7-9	TGTGCCAGCAGTTATCCGGGACAGGAGTACTTC	CASSYPGQEYF
TRBJ1-6	TRBD1	14	.	TRBV7-2	TGTGCCAGCTCCAACGACAGGGTTAATTCACCCCTCCACTTT	CASSNDRVNSPLHF
TRBJ2-3	TRBD2	16	.	TRBV20-1	TGCAGTGCCCCTGGGTGGCGGGGGTCTAGCACAGATACGCAGTATTTT	CSAPGWRGSSTDTQYF
TRBJ2-7	.	11	many	TRBV6-1	TGTGCCAGCACAGGGGTCTACGAGCAGTACTTC	CASTGVYEQYF
TRBJ2-3	.	12	.	TRBV20-1	TGCAGTGCTAGAGCGTCGGGAGATACGCAGTATTTT	CSARASGDTQYF
TRBJ2-5	.	13	.	TRBV29-1	TGCAGCGTTGAAGGCCCGAGGGGTGAGACCCAGTACTTC	CSVEGPRGETQYF
TRBJ2-7	.	16	few	TRBV7-8	TGTGCCAGCAGCTTAGTTCCGCCGGGACGTCCCTACGAGCAGTACTTC	CASSLVPPGRPYEQYF
TRBJ1-3	.	16	many	TRBV24-1	TGTGCCACCAGTGATTTGGTTCGGGGGATGTGGGACACCATATATTTT	CATSDLVRGMWDTIYF
TRBJ1-2	.	13	.	TRBV6-1	TGTGCCAGCAGTGAACTGGAAGGCTATGGCTACACCTTC	CASSELEGYGYTF
TRBJ1-2	.	13	few	TRBV13	TGTGCCAGCAGCACCACGCCTAACTATGGCTACACCTTC	CASSTTPNYGYTF
TRBJ2-1	TRBD1	15	many	TRBV4-1	TGCGCCAGCAGCCCGGGACAGACCCTTTACAATGAGCAGTTCTTC	CASSPGQTLYNEQFF
TRBJ2-7	.	12	few	TRBV6-2/TRBV6-3	TGTGCCAGCAGTTATTGGGGTGGCGAGCAGTACTTC	CASSYWGGEQYF
TRBJ2-7	.	13	once	TRBV5-1	TGCGCCAGCAGCTGGGGGGAAAGAGGCGAGCAGTACTTC	CASSWGERGEQYF
TRBJ2-1	.	13	many	TRBV29-1	TGCAGCGTTGGAGAGTCCATGGGCAATGAGCAGTTCTTC	CSVGESMGNEQFF
TRBJ2-1	.	16	few	TRBV28	TGTGCCAGCAGTCCCAGCGGAATTAGCTCCTACAATGAGCAGTTCTTC	CASSPSGISSYNEQFF
TRBJ2-7	.	15	.	TRBV27	TGTGCCAGCAGTTCTCCCGACCGTGCAGGCTACGAGCAGTACTTC	CASSSPDRAGYEQYF
TRBJ2-7	.	14	.	TRBV4-3	TGCGCCAGCAGCCAAGCTCAACAGAGGGGCGAGCAGTACTTC	CASSQAQQRGEQYF
TRBJ1-1	.	13	.	TRBV20-1	TGCAGTGCTTATGGGGGCCCTGAGACTGAAGCTTTCTTT	CSAYGGPETEAFF
TRBJ2-1	TRBD2	17	.	TRBV10-3	TGTGCCATCAGTCTCATGACTAGCGCCAGCTCCTACAATGAGCAGTTCTTC	CAISLMTSASSYNEQFF
TRBJ2-4	.	14	.	TRBV24-1	TGTGCCACCGGTACGAGTCCCGGGGACAACATTCAGTACTTC	CATGTSPGDNIQYF
TRBJ2-3	TRBD2	16	.	TRBV6-6	TGTGCCAGCAGGTCTCGACTAGCGGGGGGATCGGATACGCAGTATTTT	CASRSRLAGGSDTQYF